Here is one TCR beta chain with its context. The sample belongs to a study of blood T cell repertoires in COVID-19. The overall study: Sites in the United States, Italy and Spain provided acute and convalescent COVID-19 samples. PBMCs, B-cell-depleted T cells, or T cells were the source of the cDNA or gDNA that made up the material.

The study recruited people aged about 18 to 90 years across approximately 24 US areas. Cohort allocation depended upon clinical history that participants reported. Sequencing used immunoSEQ multiplex PCR; TCRdb keeps in-frame clones, though not all of them. The sample yields about 260,000 clones, about nine tenths seen once. Germline CDR1 and CDR2: MDHEN and SYDVKM. With V trimmed by 3 bases and J by 0 bases, 10 bases remained unmatched. This CDR3 is 18 amino acids long. The genes are TRBV28 and TRBJ1-3; 8 bases fit TRBD1. The origin of this receptor is a woman aged 25 to 39 with acute COVID-19. The sequencing sample was made of PBMCs or T cells enriched from blood (not recorded which). The CDR3 protein is CASSFPGQVLHSGNTIYF. In DNA form, the CDR3 reads TGTGCCAGCAGTTTCCCGGGACAGGTACTTCACTCTGGAAACACCATATATTTT.